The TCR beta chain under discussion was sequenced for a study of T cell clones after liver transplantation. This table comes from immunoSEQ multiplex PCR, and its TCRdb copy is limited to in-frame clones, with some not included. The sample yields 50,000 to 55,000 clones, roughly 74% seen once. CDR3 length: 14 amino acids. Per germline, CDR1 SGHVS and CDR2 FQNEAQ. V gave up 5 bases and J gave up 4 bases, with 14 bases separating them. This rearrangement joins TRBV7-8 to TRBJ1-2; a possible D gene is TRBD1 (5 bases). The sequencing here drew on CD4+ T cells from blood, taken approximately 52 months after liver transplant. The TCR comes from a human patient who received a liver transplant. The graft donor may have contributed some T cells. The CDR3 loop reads CASSPRDSSYGYTF. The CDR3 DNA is TGTGCCAGCAGCCCACGGGACTCCAGCTATGGCTACACCTTC.